The 18 T cell receptor beta chains presented below share a single source sample, sequenced in a study of blood T cells in healthy people across ages. A second PCR, run for about 6 to 11 cycles, used a sample-barcoded 5' primer plus a J-beta primer mix. MiXCR, run by TCRdb on the 5' RACE reads, gives a single entry per CDR3 protein. The data hold 800,000 to 1,000,000 distinct CDR3 sequences, with 40% to 60% observed a single time. Sequenced sample: blood. The receptors derive from a man between 25 and 39 years old in good health.

Many counts were recorded for this clonotype. The V call is TRBV20-1, the J call TRBJ2-7, with D possibly called TRBD1 or TRBD2 (5 bases each). V was clipped by 5 bases and J by 2 bases, with 10 bases between them. The CDR3 contains 12 residues. CDR1 is DFQATT, CDR2 SNEGSKA, per germline (reference sequence). This chain's CDR3 is CSAPEGTYEQYF. The CDR3 nucleotides read TGCAGTGCTCCAGAGGGGACCTACGAGCAGTACTTC.

In its sample, this clonotype was seen a few times. The chain employs TRBV5-1 and TRBJ1-2, with no clear D. V dropped 0 bases and J dropped 6 bases, with 18 bases sitting between them. Germline V CDR1 and CDR2: SGHRS, YFSETQ. The CDR3 consists of 16 residues. CDR3 region: CASSLDNVEPYHGYTF. The CDR3 DNA follows: TGCGCCAGCAGCTTGGATAACGTTGAACCTTACCATGGCTACACCTTC.

Ten or more counts support this clonotype. V and J are TRBV5-1 and TRBJ1-1; no firm D call. The germline gives CDR1 SGHRS, CDR2 YFSETQ. The CDR3 totals 15 residues. V lost 4 bases and J lost 5, with 18 bases in between. The CDR3 here is CASSPDLPGRTEAFF. CDR3 DNA: TGCGCCAGCAGCCCAGACCTTCCGGGAAGGACTGAAGCTTTCTTT.

The CDR3 is CASSVGGNTIYF. The CDR3 nucleotides read TGTGCCAGCAGCGTGGGCGGAAACACCATATATTTT. The genes are TRBV9 and TRBJ1-3; D unresolved. The germline V gene has CDR1 SGDLS and CDR2 YYNGEE. Trimming stripped 2 bases from V and 4 bases from J, with 4 bases between. The CDR3 spans 12 residues.

The V and J genes are TRBV4-1 and TRBJ2-6; D ambiguous. CDR1 is MGHRA and CDR2 is YSYEKL in the germline V gene. Trimming left V 5 bases short and J 2 bases short, with 13 bases between. This CDR3 is built from 16 residues. The CDR3 DNA is TGCGCCAGCAGCGACGAAGGGTTCCCTGGGGCCAACGTCCTGACTTTC. Protein product: CASSDEGFPGANVLTF.

The V call is TRBV27, the J call TRBJ2-2; D unclear. The V and J ends lost 6 bases and 5 bases respectively, with 16 bases between them. CDR1 is MNHEY and CDR2 is SMNVEV in the germline V gene (reference sequence). The CDR3 is 15 amino acids. The CDR3 loop is CASSRPRAATGELFF. CDR3 DNA: TGTGCCAGCAGCCGGCCCCGGGCAGCGACCGGGGAGCTGTTTTTT.

The chain combines TRBV2 with TRBJ2-7, with 8 nucleotides matching TRBD2. Germline V lookup: CDR1 SNHLY, CDR2 FYNNEI. With V trimmed by 10 bases and J by 2 bases, 7 bases remained unmatched. CDR3 length equals 13 residues. The CDR3 bases are TGTGCCACCGAGCGGGGGCCGACCTACGAGCAGTACTTC. Its protein is CATERGPTYEQYF.

The sample holds many counts of this clonotype. The chain couples TRBV9 to TRBJ1-2; 10 bases line up with TRBD1. Germline loops: CDR1 SGDLS, CDR2 YYNGEE. The junction had 6 bases not matched to a gene; V was cut back by 2 bases and J by 8 bases. The CDR3 spans 14 residues. This CDR3 is CASSVGTGDCGYTF. The DNA for the CDR3 is TGTGCCAGCAGCGTGGGGACAGGGGATTGCGGCTACACCTTC.

The rearrangement links TRBV10-3 to TRBJ1-1, with a weak D call TRBD1 (5 bases). Trimming shortened V by 8 bases and J by 0 bases, and 16 bases separated the two germline ends. This CDR3 region has 15 residues. Germline CDR1 is ENHRY and CDR2 is SYGVKD. CDR3 nucleotides: TGTGCCATCGCCTCGGTGGGGGGGATGAACACTGAAGCTTTCTTT. Amino acid sequence: CAIASVGGMNTEAFF.

This chain links TRBV5-4 with TRBJ2-1; tentatively, D is TRBD1 (6 bases). V gave up 1 base and J gave up 9 bases, with 14 bases separating them. This CDR3 has 14 residues. Germline lookup yields CDR1 SGHNT and CDR2 YYREEE (reference sequence). CDR3 in DNA: TGTGCCAGCAGCTTGTTCGCAGGGGCCGGTGAGCAGTTCTTC. Residues: CASSLFAGAGEQFF.

A word on this clonotype: The germline gene is not matched at one end of the junction; a read error may be the cause. The V call is TRBV7-7, the J call TRBJ2-4; D could derive from TRBD1 or TRBD2 (5 bases each). The assigned J gene may be wrong: the sequence end matches TRBJ2-5 better. The CDR3 is 16 amino acids. Germline V gene lookup returns CDR1 SSHAT and CDR2 FNYEAQ (reference sequence). CDR3 DNA: TGTGCTAGCAGCTCCTCCGGGGCAGAACTTTCAGAGACCCAGTACTTC. Translating gives CASSSSGAELSETQYF.

The chain combines TRBV4-2 with TRBJ2-1, with D perhaps given as TRBD1 or TRBD2 (5 bases each). CDR3 size: 14 residues. Trimming stripped 5 bases from V and 8 bases from J, with 16 bases between. Germline assignment: CDR1 LGHNA and CDR2 YNFKEQ. The CDR3 DNA reads TGTGCCAGCAGCGGACCGCCCGGGACGCATGAGCAGTTCTTC. This translates into CASSGPPGTHEQFF.

The chain combines TRBV28 with TRBJ2-5, with 7 bases fitting TRBD1. The CDR3 runs 12 residues. The J segment lost 4 bases and the V segment lost 10 bases, leaving 6 bases of the junction unmatched. Germline lookup yields CDR1 MDHEN and CDR2 SYDVKM. The DNA for the CDR3 is TGTGCCACCCAGGGGGTCCGAGAGACCCAGTACTTC. Encoded protein: CATQGVRETQYF.

This clonotype was detected only a few times. V is TRBV5-1 and J is TRBJ2-4; a possible D gene is TRBD2 (5 bases). The CDR3 totals 16 residues. The V and J ends lost 4 bases and 0 bases respectively, with 14 bases between them. Germline-derived CDR1 and CDR2 are SGHRS and YFSETQ. The CDR3 region has the DNA TGCGCCAGCAGCAGCGGAACCCTCATAGCCAAAAACATTCAGTACTTC. The encoded protein is CASSSGTLIAKNIQYF.

This chain connects TRBV19 to TRBJ2-1; 8 bases fit TRBD2. Germline V CDR1 and CDR2: LNHDA, SQIVND (reference sequence). This CDR3 comprises 14 residues. V trimming: 5 bases; J trimming: 4 bases; junction bases outside the gene matches: 4. The CDR3 region is CASSPGGDYNEQFF. Here the CDR3 DNA reads TGTGCCAGTAGTCCCGGGGGGGATTACAATGAGCAGTTCTTC.

The chain has TRBV5-1 and TRBJ1-6; D gene uncertain. CDR1 is SGHRS, CDR2 YFSETQ, per germline. The germline V and J ends were trimmed by 5 bases and 6 bases, with 15 bases remaining between them. CDR3 length: 15 amino acids. DNA for the CDR3: TGCGCCAGCAGTTTCACGGCGGAGAGTAATTCACCCCTCCACTTT. Protein: CASSFTAESNSPLHF.

The chain carries TRBV28 and TRBJ2-1, with D perhaps TRBD2 (5 bases). This CDR3 has 13 residues. Per the germline V gene, CDR1 is MDHEN and CDR2 is SYDVKM. Deletions cut 6 bases from V and 5 bases from J, with 11 bases between. The CDR3 spells CASRFGNNNEQFF. The CDR3 bases are TGTGCCAGCAGATTCGGGAATAACAATGAGCAGTTCTTC.

V usage is TRBV27 and J usage is TRBJ1-2; D gene ambiguous. V lost 0 bases, J lost 4 bases, and 6 bases lay in between. The CDR3 spans 13 residues. The germline V gene encodes CDR1 MNHEY and CDR2 SMNVEV (reference sequence). CDR3 protein: CASSLSVGYGYTF. The CDR3 nucleotides are TGTGCCAGCAGTTTATCAGTCGGCTATGGCTACACCTTC.